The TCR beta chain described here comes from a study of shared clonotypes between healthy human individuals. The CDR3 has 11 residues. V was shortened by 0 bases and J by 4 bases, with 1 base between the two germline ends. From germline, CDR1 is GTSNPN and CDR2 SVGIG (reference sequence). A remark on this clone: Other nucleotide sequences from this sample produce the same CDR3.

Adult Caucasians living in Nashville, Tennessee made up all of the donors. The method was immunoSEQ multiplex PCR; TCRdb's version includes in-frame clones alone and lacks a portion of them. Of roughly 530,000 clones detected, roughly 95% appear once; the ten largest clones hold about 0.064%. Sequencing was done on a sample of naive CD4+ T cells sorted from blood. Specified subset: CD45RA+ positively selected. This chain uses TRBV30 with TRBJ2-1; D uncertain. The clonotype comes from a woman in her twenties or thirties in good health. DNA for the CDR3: TGTGCCTGGAGTGTTTACAATGAGCAGTTCTTC. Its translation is CAWSVYNEQFF.